A single sample is the source of the 28 T cell receptor beta chains below, sequenced in a study of cytomegalovirus exposure and HLA in healthy donors. The PCR employed 60 Vbeta primers together with 13 Jbeta primers. Here immunoSEQ multiplex PCR was the method, and the copy in TCRdb shows in-frame clones only, minus some. The table has around 180,000 clones, around 80% seen once; the top ten hold 4.8%. The sample comprised PBMCs. The receptors stem from a man aged 18-30 years in good health and CMV-seronegative.

This clone showed up just once. The chain is built from TRBV29-1 and TRBJ1-1; D ambiguous. Germline CDR1 and CDR2: SQVTM and ANQGSEA. V was clipped by 3 bases and J by 4 bases, with 12 bases between them. The CDR3 totals 13 residues. CDR3 region: CSVEWGVGTEAFF. CDR3 coding DNA: TGCAGCGTTGAGTGGGGAGTAGGCACTGAAGCTTTCTTT.

This clone was seen a few times. The J gene is TRBJ2-5, the V gene TRBV7-9; D remains unclear. Germline loops: CDR1 SEHNR, CDR2 FQNEAQ (reference sequence). Trimming left V 5 bases short and J 4 bases short, with 5 bases between. The CDR3 loop spans 11 amino acids. DNA of the CDR3: TGTGCCAGCAGCGGAGTAGAGACCCAGTACTTC. Protein product: CASSGVETQYF.

The genes are TRBV5-1 and TRBJ1-2; 8 bases fit TRBD1. V trimming: 4 bases; J trimming: 5 bases; junction bases outside the gene matches: 7. This CDR3 has 14 amino acids. CDR1 is SGHRS and CDR2 is YFSETQ in the germline V gene. Here the CDR3 DNA reads TGCGCCAGCAGCATCCCACAGGGGGGGTATGGCTACACCTTC. This encodes CASSIPQGGYGYTF.

The chain carries TRBV4-1 and TRBJ1-2; 9 bases match TRBD1. The germline V gene has CDR1 MGHRA and CDR2 YSYEKL. There are 19 residues in the CDR3. The ends lost 4 bases at V and 7 bases at J; junction bases unmatched: 22. CDR3 amino acids: CASSRLLGQGRPSEGGYTF. CDR3 coding DNA: TGCGCCAGCAGCCGCCTACTCGGACAGGGGCGCCCCAGTGAGGGTGGCTACACCTTC.

The CDR3 coding sequence is TGTGCCAGCAGCTTAGTCCCGACAGGTCCCAGAGGTAGCACAGATACGCAGTATTTT. Its protein is CASSLVPTGPRGSTDTQYF. This chain links TRBV7-8 with TRBJ2-3; a possible D gene is TRBD1 (6 bases). The CDR3 consists of 19 residues. CDR1 is SGHVS and CDR2 is FQNEAQ in the germline V gene. Trimming cost V 1 base and J 0 bases, with 20 bases left between them.

The rearrangement uses TRBV7-2 and TRBJ2-3; unclear D gene. CDR1 is SGHTA, CDR2 FQGNSA, per germline. V gave up 3 bases and J gave up 0 bases, with 13 bases separating them. The CDR3 is 16 amino acids. The CDR3 DNA follows: TGTGCCAGCAGCTTCGAAGCCCTCCTTAGCACAGATACGCAGTATTTT. Protein sequence: CASSFEALLSTDTQYF.

This chain uses TRBV5-1 with TRBJ1-2; D is perhaps TRBD1 (5 bases). The CDR3 is 14 amino acids. V was pared by 0 bases and J by 7 bases, with 13 bases between. Germline loops: CDR1 SGHRS, CDR2 YFSETQ. The CDR3 sequence: CASSLEAGMGGYTF. The CDR3, as DNA: TGCGCCAGCAGCTTGGAGGCAGGGATGGGTGGCTACACCTTC.

Only a few counts were recorded for this clone. V is TRBV11-2 and J is TRBJ2-3; 8 bases map to TRBD2. The V and J ends lost 5 bases and 4 bases, in that order; junction bases with no gene match: 2. Germline lookup yields CDR1 SGHAT and CDR2 FQNNGV. The CDR3 spans 13 residues. This CDR3 is CASSLGLADTQYF. CDR3 nucleotides: TGTGCCAGCAGCCTGGGACTAGCAGATACGCAGTATTTT.

The chain is built from TRBV2 and TRBJ1-3, with D hard to call. The V gene's germline CDR1 is SNHLY and CDR2 FYNNEI. V was trimmed by 2 bases and J by 2 bases, leaving 10 bases between them. The CDR3 covers 15 residues. CDR3 DNA: TGTGCCAGCAGTGAATTGAGAATAGCTGGAAACACCATATATTTT. Translating it yields CASSELRIAGNTIYF.

This chain links TRBV28 with TRBJ2-3; TRBD2 agrees at 7 bases. CDR1 and CDR2 from the germline V gene are MDHEN and SYDVKM. The CDR3 consists of 12 residues. Trimming cost V 6 bases and J 9 bases; bases outside gene matches: 6. The CDR3 nucleotides are TGTGCCAGCAGATCTGGGGGGGACACGCAGTATTTT. Amino acids: CASRSGGDTQYF.

This chain uses TRBV27 with TRBJ2-1; D uncertain. CDR3 length: 14 amino acids. The V gene lost 6 bases and the J gene lost 0 bases, with 9 bases spanning the gap. The germline CDR1 and CDR2 sequences are MNHEY and SMNVEV (reference sequence). As DNA, the CDR3 is TGTGCCAGCAGCCAAGTGAGCTCCTACAATGAGCAGTTCTTC. Protein product: CASSQVSSYNEQFF.

This chain uses TRBV6-6 with TRBJ2-3; the match to TRBD2 covers 8 bases. CDR1 MNHNY and CDR2 SVGAGI come from the germline V gene (reference sequence). V trimming: 5 bases; J trimming: 12 bases; junction bases outside the gene matches: 7. The CDR3 extends over 12 amino acids. CDR3 residues: CASSRAGGLQYF. The CDR3 DNA is TGTGCCAGCAGTCGTGCGGGGGGCTTACAGTATTTT.

The rearrangement links TRBV5-6 to TRBJ2-3; 10 nucleotides agree with TRBD2. The V segment lost 3 bases and the J segment 4 bases; nucleotides outside the gene matches: 8. Per the germline V gene, CDR1 is SGHDT and CDR2 is YYEEEE. The CDR3 totals 16 residues. CDR3 coding DNA: TGTGCCAGCAGCTATATTAGCGGGAGGCCCGCAGATACGCAGTATTTT. Amino acids: CASSYISGRPADTQYF. Full variable domain (outside the CDR3, taken from reference TRBV5-6 and TRBJ2-3): DAGVTQSPTHLIKTRGQQVTLRCSPKSGHDTVSWYQQALGQGPQFIFQYYEEEERQRGNFPDRFSGHQFPNYSSELNVNALLLGDSALYLCASSYISGRPADTQYFGPGTRLTVL.

J is TRBJ2-7 and V is TRBV10-3; D perhaps matches TRBD2 (6 bases). CDR3 length: 13 residues. Deletions cut 8 bases from V and 2 bases from J, with 13 bases between. Germline values: CDR1 ENHRY, CDR2 SYGVKD. The CDR3 region has the DNA TGTGCCATCTCAGAGGGACTTGCCTACGAGCAGTACTTC. Translated: CAISEGLAYEQYF.

This chain links TRBV28 with TRBJ2-3; 8 bases match TRBD2. The junction had 3 bases not matched to a gene; V was cut back by 4 bases and J by 0 bases. Per germline, CDR1 MDHEN and CDR2 SYDVKM. The CDR3 consists of 15 residues. CDR3 DNA sequence: TGTGCCAGCAGTTCTAGCGGGTTTAGCACAGATACGCAGTATTTT. Protein: CASSSSGFSTDTQYF.

Remarks on this clone: The same CDR3 can be traced to other DNA sequences in this sample. This chain uses TRBV7-9 with TRBJ1-2; a weak D match, TRBD1 (6 bases). Germline V CDR1 and CDR2: SEHNR, FQNEAQ (reference sequence). There are 13 residues in the CDR3. V lost 5 bases to trimming and J lost 4 bases, with 11 bases between them. The CDR3 DNA follows: TGTGCCAGCAGCCTACAGGGTGCCTATGGCTACACCTTC. It codes for CASSLQGAYGYTF.

The chain combines TRBV29-1 with TRBJ1-5; D is unclear. The CDR3 covers 12 residues. Germline V lookup: CDR1 SQVTM, CDR2 ANQGSEA. V was shortened by 6 bases and J by 0 bases, with 6 bases between the two germline ends. CDR3 protein: CSVRDSNQPQHF. CDR3 bases: TGCAGCGTCCGGGATAGCAATCAGCCCCAGCATTTT. Variable domain in full (rest from reference TRBV29-1 and TRBJ1-5): SAVISQKPSRDICQRGTSLTIQCQVDSQVTMMFWYRQQPGQSLTLIATANQGSEATYESGFVIDKFPISRPNLTFSTLTVSNMSPEDSSIYLCSVRDSNQPQHFGDGTRLSIL.

The chain joins TRBV14 to TRBJ2-5, with D unresolved. Germline assignment: CDR1 SGHDN and CDR2 FVKESK. Trimming shortened V by 0 bases and J by 5 bases, and 19 bases separated the two germline ends. The CDR3 contains 17 residues. The CDR3: CASSQDRADAVTETQYF. The DNA for the CDR3 is TGTGCCAGCAGCCAAGACCGAGCCGATGCGGTTACTGAGACCCAGTACTTC.

The chain couples TRBV30 to TRBJ2-2, with D unresolved. The CDR3 has 15 residues. Between the trimmed V and J ends, which lost 2 bases and 6 bases, there was a span of 16 bases. Germline CDR1 and CDR2: GTSNPN and SVGIG (reference sequence). CDR3 amino acids: CAWSSPQVWAGELFF. As DNA, the CDR3 is TGTGCCTGGAGTTCCCCTCAGGTGTGGGCCGGGGAGCTGTTTTTT.

This chain links TRBV2 with TRBJ2-5; no definite D call. This CDR3 is built from 12 residues. Trimming pared 7 bases from V and 2 bases from J, leaving 8 bases between. The V gene's germline CDR1 is SNHLY and CDR2 FYNNEI. DNA for the CDR3: TGTGCCAGCATGGCCCTTCAAGAGACCCAGTACTTC. Translating gives CASMALQETQYF.

The chain has TRBV9 and TRBJ2-3, with a possible D match to TRBD2 (5 bases). This CDR3 region has 14 residues. V was cut by 0 bases and J by 2 bases, with 7 bases left in between. The germline gives CDR1 SGDLS, CDR2 YYNGEE. DNA of the CDR3: TGTGCCAGCAGCGTAGTGGACTTCACAGATACGCAGTATTTT. Encoded protein: CASSVVDFTDTQYF.

This clone was detected only a few times. The rearrangement links TRBV30 to TRBJ2-7, with 7 nucleotides matching TRBD1. Germline assignment: CDR1 GTSNPN and CDR2 SVGIG (reference sequence). V was clipped by 2 bases and J by 4 bases; unmatched bases: 5. The CDR3 totals 13 residues. CDR3 coding DNA: TGTGCCTGGAGTCGGGACAGCTTGTACGAGCAGTACTTC. Translating gives CAWSRDSLYEQYF.

Concerning this clone: This specimen includes other DNA sequences encoding the same CDR3. Written as DNA, the CDR3 is TGTGCCAGCAGTTACGCGCTGGGACTCTACCAAGAGACCCAGTACTTC. Translating gives CASSYALGLYQETQYF. The gene calls are TRBV6-5 and TRBJ2-5, with D tentatively TRBD2 (6 bases). Germline loops: CDR1 MNHEY, CDR2 SVGAGI. V dropped 2 bases and J dropped 0 bases, with 13 bases sitting between them. The CDR3 covers 16 residues.

V gene TRBV4-3 combines with J gene TRBJ1-6, with 10 bases aligning to TRBD1. V dropped 1 base and J dropped 7; count of bases not matched to a gene: 1. CDR3 length equals 15 residues. CDR1 LGHNA and CDR2 YSLEER come from the germline V gene. CDR3 sequence (DNA): TGCGCCAGCAGCCAAGGGACAGGGGGGAATTCACCCCTCCACTTT. Protein sequence: CASSQGTGGNSPLHF.

The chain is built from TRBV21-1 and TRBJ2-3; the table names TRBD1, a call not compared with the DNA. TRBV21-1 is shown as a pseudogene. The CDR3 is 17 amino acids. CDR3 amino acids: CASSNQGQQLYTDTQYF. The CDR3, as DNA: TGTGCCAGCAGCAACCAGGGACAGCAACTCTACACAGATACGCAGTATTTT.

This chain uses TRBV4-1 with TRBJ1-2; 9 bases agree with TRBD1. The CDR3 contains 19 residues. The germline gives CDR1 MGHRA, CDR2 YSYEKL. The trim removed 2 bases at V and 3 bases at J, leaving 16 bases unmatched. The CDR3 here is CASSQILRRTGQGDYGYTF. For the CDR3, the DNA is TGCGCCAGCAGCCAAATTCTCCGGCGGACGGGACAGGGAGACTATGGCTACACCTTC.

This clone has only a few counts. The J gene is TRBJ1-3, the V gene TRBV19; 10 bases fit TRBD1. Trimming took 7 bases from V and 8 from J; bases not matched to a gene: 8. The germline V gene has CDR1 LNHDA and CDR2 SQIVND (reference sequence). This CDR3 has 14 amino acids. The CDR3 reads CASTFGDRGDTIYF. The DNA of the CDR3 is TGTGCCAGTACCTTCGGGGACAGGGGTGACACCATATATTTT. Based on the CDR3 plus reference TRBV19 and TRBJ1-3, the full variable domain is DGGITQSPKYLFRKEGQNVTLSCEQNLNHDAMYWYRQDPGQGLRLIYYSQIVNDFQKGDIAEGYSVSREKKESFPLTVTSAQKNPTAFYLCASTFGDRGDTIYFGEGSWLTVV.

The chain recombines TRBV5-6 with TRBJ1-4, with a possible D match to TRBD1 (5 bases). Germline CDR1 is SGHDT and CDR2 is YYEEEE. Trimming left V 0 bases short and J 7 bases short, with 10 bases between. This CDR3 is 14 amino acids long. CDR3: CASSLAGIFEKLFF. The CDR3 DNA reads as TGTGCCAGCAGCTTGGCAGGGATTTTTGAAAAACTGTTTTTT.